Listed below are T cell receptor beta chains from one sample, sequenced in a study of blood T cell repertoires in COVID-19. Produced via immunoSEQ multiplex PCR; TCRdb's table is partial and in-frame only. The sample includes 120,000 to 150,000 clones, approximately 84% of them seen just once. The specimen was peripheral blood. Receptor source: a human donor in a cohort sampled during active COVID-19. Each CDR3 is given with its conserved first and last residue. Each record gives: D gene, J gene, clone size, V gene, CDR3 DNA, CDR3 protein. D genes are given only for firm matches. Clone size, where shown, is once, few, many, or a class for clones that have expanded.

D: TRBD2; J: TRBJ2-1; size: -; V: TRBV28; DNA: TGTGCCAGCAGTTTAGGGCGGGGGGGCCAAGGACAGCAGTTCTTC; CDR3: CASSLGRGGQGQQFF
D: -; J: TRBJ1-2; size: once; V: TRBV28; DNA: TGTGCCAGCAGTTTCCAGGGGAGTAATGGCTACACCTTC; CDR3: CASSFQGSNGYTF
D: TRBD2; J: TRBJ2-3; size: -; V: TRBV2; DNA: TGTGCCAGCAGACCACTAGCGGGAGGCAGTACAGATACGCAGTATTTT; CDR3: CASRPLAGGSTDTQYF
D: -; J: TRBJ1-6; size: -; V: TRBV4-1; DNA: TGCGCCAGCAGCCAAGTGGCCGGGACACCCTATAATTCACCCCTCCACTTT; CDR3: CASSQVAGTPYNSPLHF
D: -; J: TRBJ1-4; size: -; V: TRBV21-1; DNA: TGTGCCAGCAGCGCAAACAGGGGACTCCTAGCAACTAATGAAAAACTGTTTTTT; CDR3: CASSANRGLLATNEKLFF
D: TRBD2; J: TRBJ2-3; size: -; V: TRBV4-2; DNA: TGTGCCAGCAGCCAAGTCCCCTCCGGAACTAGCGGGTCATATACGCAGTATTTT; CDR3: CASSQVPSGTSGSYTQYF
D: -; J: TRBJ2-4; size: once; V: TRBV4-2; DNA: TGTGCCAGCAGCCAAGGAGACGGGGGACTAGCCAAAAACATTCAGTACTTC; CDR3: CASSQGDGGLAKNIQYF
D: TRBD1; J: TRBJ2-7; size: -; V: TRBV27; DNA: TGTGCCAGCAGTTTAGGGGACAGGGGCTACGAGCAGTACTTC; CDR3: CASSLGDRGYEQYF
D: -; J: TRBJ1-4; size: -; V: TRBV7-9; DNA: TGTGCCAGCAGCCTAAACCCGGGACTTCGTGAAAAACTGTTTTTT; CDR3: CASSLNPGLREKLFF
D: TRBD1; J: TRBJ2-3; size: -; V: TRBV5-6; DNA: TGTGCCAGCGGAACCGGGACAGCTAGCACAGATACGCAGTATTTT; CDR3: CASGTGTASTDTQYF
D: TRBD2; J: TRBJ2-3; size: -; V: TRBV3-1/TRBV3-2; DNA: TGTGCCAGCAGCCATATAAGGCGGGGACTAGGCTTGGATACGCAGTATTTT; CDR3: CASSHIRRGLGLDTQYF
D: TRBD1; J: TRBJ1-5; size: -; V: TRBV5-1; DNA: TGCGCCAGCAGCGGTGGGACAGGGGGCGACAATCAGCCCCAGCATTTT; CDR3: CASSGGTGGDNQPQHF
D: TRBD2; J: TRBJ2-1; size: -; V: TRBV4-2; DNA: TGTGCCAGCAGCCAACCTAGCGGGGGCCCGAACAATGAGCAGTTCTTC; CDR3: CASSQPSGGPNNEQFF
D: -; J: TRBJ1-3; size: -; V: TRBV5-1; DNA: TGCGCCAGCAGCTTGGCCGGCTCAGGGTCTGGAAACACCATATATTTT; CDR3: CASSLAGSGSGNTIYF
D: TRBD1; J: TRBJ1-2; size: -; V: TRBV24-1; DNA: TGTGCCACCAGTGATCCTAGGGACAGACATAACTATGGCTACACCTTC; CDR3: CATSDPRDRHNYGYTF
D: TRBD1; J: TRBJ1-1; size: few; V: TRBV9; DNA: TGTGCCAGCAGCGTTCAGGGGGCCGGTGAAGCTTTCTTT; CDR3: CASSVQGAGEAFF
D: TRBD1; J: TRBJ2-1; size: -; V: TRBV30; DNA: TGTGCCTGGAGTTTCTCCGGGACAGTATACAATGAGCAGTTCTTC; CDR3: CAWSFSGTVYNEQFF
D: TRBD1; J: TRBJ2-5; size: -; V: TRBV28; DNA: TGTGCCAGCAAGGGGACAGTTGGCCAAGAGACCCAGTACTTC; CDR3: CASKGTVGQETQYF
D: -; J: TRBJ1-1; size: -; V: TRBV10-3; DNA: TGTGCCATCAGTCGGGTGGGTGCTGACACTGAAGCTTTCTTT; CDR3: CAISRVGADTEAFF
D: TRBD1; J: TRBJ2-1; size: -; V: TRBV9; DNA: TGTGCCAGCAGCCCCCGGGACAGTACTCCCAGGGATGAGCAGTTCTTC; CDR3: CASSPRDSTPRDEQFF
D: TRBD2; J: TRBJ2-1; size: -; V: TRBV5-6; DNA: TGTGCCAGCAGCTATACTAGCGGGGAGCAGTTCTTC; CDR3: CASSYTSGEQFF
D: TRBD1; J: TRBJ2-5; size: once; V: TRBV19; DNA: TGTGCCAGTAGTATAGGACAGGGGGGAAAAGAGACCCAGTACTTC; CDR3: CASSIGQGGKETQYF
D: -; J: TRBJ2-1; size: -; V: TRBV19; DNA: TGTGCCAGTAGTATAGATTCAGGGCGGGGGCAGTTCTTC; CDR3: CASSIDSGRGQFF
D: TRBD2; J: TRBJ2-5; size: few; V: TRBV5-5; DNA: TGTGCCAGCAGCGGGACCTTACTAGCGGGGATGGGTGGGACCCAGTACTTC; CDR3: CASSGTLLAGMGGTQYF
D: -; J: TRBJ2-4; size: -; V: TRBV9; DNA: TGTGCCAGCAGCGTAGCGGGAATGAGCAAAAACATTCAGTACTTC; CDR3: CASSVAGMSKNIQYF
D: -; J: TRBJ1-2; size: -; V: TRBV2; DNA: TGTGCCAGCAGTGAAGGGAGCCTCTATGGCTACACCTTC; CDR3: CASSEGSLYGYTF
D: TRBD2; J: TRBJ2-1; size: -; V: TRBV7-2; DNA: TGTGCCAGCAGCCTACTAGCGGGAGCGAGTAATGAGCAGTTCTTC; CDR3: CASSLLAGASNEQFF
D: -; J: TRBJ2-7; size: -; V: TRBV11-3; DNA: TGTGCCAGCAGCCAGGGCAGGGGAAATGACGAGCAGTACTTC; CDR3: CASSQGRGNDEQYF
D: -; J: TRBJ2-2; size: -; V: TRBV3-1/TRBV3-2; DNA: TGTGCCAGCAGCCAAGGACGGAGCACCGGGGAGCTGTTTTTT; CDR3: CASSQGRSTGELFF
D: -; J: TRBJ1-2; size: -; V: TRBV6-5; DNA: TGTGCCAGCAGCCAGACAGGTGGAGGTGGCTACACCTTC; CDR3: CASSQTGGGGYTF
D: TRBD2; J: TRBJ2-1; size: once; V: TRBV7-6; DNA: TGTGCCAGCAACGTGGGAGGGACCGCGGAGCAGTTCTTC; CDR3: CASNVGGTAEQFF
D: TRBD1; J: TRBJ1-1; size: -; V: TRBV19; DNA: TGTGCCAGTAGCAAGGACAGGAAGAACACTGAAGCTTTCTTT; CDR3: CASSKDRKNTEAFF
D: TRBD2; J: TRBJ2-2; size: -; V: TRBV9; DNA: TGTGCCAGCAGCCGCACTAGCGGGAACACCGGGGAGCTGTTTTTT; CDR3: CASSRTSGNTGELFF
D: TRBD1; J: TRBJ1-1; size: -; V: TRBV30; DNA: TGTGCCTGGAGAGTTGGACAGGGGCACACTGAAGCTTTCTTT; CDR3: CAWRVGQGHTEAFF
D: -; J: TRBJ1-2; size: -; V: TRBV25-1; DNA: TGTGCCAGCAGTGACGGCGGGGCAGCGGCCTATGGCTACACCTTC; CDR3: CASSDGGAAAYGYTF
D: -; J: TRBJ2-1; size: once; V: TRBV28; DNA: TGTGCCAGCAGTGAGGGGGGGACAGGCTTTTACAATGAGCAGTTCTTC; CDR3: CASSEGGTGFYNEQFF
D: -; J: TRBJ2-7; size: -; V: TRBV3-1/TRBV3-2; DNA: TGTGCCAGCAGCCAGACGGATTCGGGCGAGCAGTACTTC; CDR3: CASSQTDSGEQYF
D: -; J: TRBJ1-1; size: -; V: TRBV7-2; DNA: TGTGCCAGCAGCTTAGGGTACTTGGAAGCTTTCTTT; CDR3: CASSLGYLEAFF
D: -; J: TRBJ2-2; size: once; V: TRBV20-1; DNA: TGCAGTGCTAGTCGGAGGACCGGGGAGCTGTTTTTT; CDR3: CSASRRTGELFF
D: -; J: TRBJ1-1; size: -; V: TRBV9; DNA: TGTGCCAGCAGCGTAGGAGCAGGGGTGAACACTGAAGCTTTCTTT; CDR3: CASSVGAGVNTEAFF
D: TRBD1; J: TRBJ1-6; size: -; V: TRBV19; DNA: TGTGCCAGTAGTCGAGGACAGGTTAATTCACCCCTCCACTTT; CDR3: CASSRGQVNSPLHF